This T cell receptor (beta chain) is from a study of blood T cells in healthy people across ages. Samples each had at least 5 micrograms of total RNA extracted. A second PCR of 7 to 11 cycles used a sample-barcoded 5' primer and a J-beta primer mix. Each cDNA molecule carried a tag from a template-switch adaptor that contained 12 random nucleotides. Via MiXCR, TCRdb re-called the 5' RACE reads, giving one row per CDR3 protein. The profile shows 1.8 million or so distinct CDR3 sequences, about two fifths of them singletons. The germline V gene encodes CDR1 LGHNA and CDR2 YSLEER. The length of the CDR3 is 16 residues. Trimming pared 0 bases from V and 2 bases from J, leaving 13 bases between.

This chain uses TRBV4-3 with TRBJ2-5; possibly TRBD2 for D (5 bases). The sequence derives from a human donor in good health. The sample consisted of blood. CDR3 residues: CASSQDYGIGQETQYF. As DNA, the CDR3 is TGCGCCAGCAGCCAAGATTACGGGATAGGACAAGAGACCCAGTACTTC.